These T cell receptor beta chains were read from a single sample in a study of blood T cell repertoires in COVID-19. Generated by immunoSEQ multiplex PCR, the TCRdb table keeps only in-frame clones and is missing some. There are about 77,000 clones in the sample; about 92% occur only once, and 16% lies in the top ten. The sequenced sample was peripheral blood. The receptors were gathered from a woman of 80 years or more with active or convalescent COVID-19. CDR3s include the opening cysteine and the closing phenylalanine or tryptophan. Each record gives: V gene, J gene, D gene, clone size, CDR3 protein, CDR3 DNA. D genes are given only for firm matches. A row's size may be missing; if present it is once, few, many or a size class.

TRBV30,TRBJ2-1,-,-,CAWSVRRGATEQFF,TGTGCCTGGAGTGTACGACGGGGGGCGACTGAGCAGTTCTTC
TRBV10-2,TRBJ1-2,-,-,CATRGGGYTF,TGCGCCACGAGGGGGGGTGGCTACACCTTC
TRBV5-4,TRBJ2-1,TRBD2,-,CASSLGGTRIGTAQFF,TGTGCCAGCAGCTTGGGGGGGACTAGAATTGGGACGGCGCAGTTCTTC
TRBV7-8,TRBJ2-3,-,-,CASSLFTSPDTQYF,TGTGCCAGCAGCTTATTCACATCTCCAGATACGCAGTATTTT
TRBV9,TRBJ2-3,TRBD2,-,CASSVHSGELISTDTQYF,TGTGCCAGCAGCGTACACAGCGGGGAGTTAATTAGCACAGATACGCAGTATTTT
TRBV5-6,TRBJ1-5,TRBD1,-,CASSLQGLLGHQPQHF,TGTGCCAGCAGCTTACAGGGGCTTCTTGGGCATCAGCCCCAGCATTTT
TRBV30,TRBJ2-1,TRBD2,once,CAWTSGGSNEQFF,TGTGCCTGGACTAGCGGGGGTAGCAATGAGCAGTTCTTC
TRBV12-3/TRBV12-4,TRBJ1-2,TRBD1,few,CASRATGSNGYTF,TGTGCCAGCAGGGCGACAGGGAGTAATGGCTACACCTTC
TRBV7-9,TRBJ2-6,-,-,CASSRTGSGANVLTF,TGTGCCAGCAGCCGAACAGGGTCCGGGGCCAACGTCCTGACTTTC
TRBV6-5,TRBJ1-4,-,-,CASREGFDEKLFF,TGTGCCAGCAGGGAGGGATTTGATGAAAAACTGTTTTTT
TRBV7-8,TRBJ2-2,TRBD2,-,CASSLARLAGNTGELFF,TGTGCCAGCAGCTTAGCGCGACTAGCGGGGAACACCGGGGAGCTGTTTTTT
TRBV28,TRBJ1-5,-,-,CASIRQPHQPQHF,TGTGCCAGCATCAGACAGCCTCATCAGCCCCAGCATTTT
TRBV2,TRBJ2-2,-,-,CASSQTSANTGELFF,TGTGCCAGCAGTCAGACATCGGCGAACACCGGGGAGCTGTTTTTT
TRBV9,TRBJ2-1,TRBD2,-,CASSLAGGSNEQFF,TGTGCCAGCAGCCTAGCGGGGGGATCCAATGAGCAGTTCTTC
TRBV10-3,TRBJ1-1,-,-,CATRGQPLNTEAFF,TGTGCCACCCGAGGCCAGCCTTTAAACACTGAAGCTTTCTTT
TRBV6-5,TRBJ2-1,TRBD1,-,CASSYSRTGESEQFF,TGTGCCAGCAGTTACTCCCGGACAGGGGAAAGCGAGCAGTTCTTC
TRBV29-1,TRBJ1-1,-,-,CSVRGMNTEAFF,TGCAGCGTTAGGGGTATGAACACTGAAGCTTTCTTT
TRBV28,TRBJ2-7,-,-,CASSLSPLRQAPYEQYF,TGTGCCAGCAGTTTATCCCCCCTCCGACAGGCCCCTTACGAGCAGTACTTC
TRBV5-1,TRBJ2-5,TRBD2,-,CASSLSGGAGETQYF,TGCGCCAGCAGCTTGTCCGGGGGGGCCGGAGAGACCCAGTACTTC
TRBV4-1,TRBJ1-2,TRBD1,-,CASSQQRGRQGLGYGYTF,TGCGCCAGCAGCCAACAACGAGGGCGACAGGGTTTAGGCTATGGCTACACCTTC
TRBV11-3,TRBJ2-7,-,many,CASSRDFGEQYF,TGTGCCAGCAGCCGGGACTTTGGCGAGCAGTACTTC
TRBV4-3,TRBJ2-3,-,-,CASSQDREATDTQYF,TGCGCCAGCAGCCAAGACAGGGAGGCCACAGATACGCAGTATTTT
TRBV28,TRBJ1-5,-,-,CASSPRKGVRWAQHF,TGTGCCAGCAGTCCCCGGAAAGGGGTCCGGTGGGCCCAGCATTTT
TRBV7-2,TRBJ1-6,-,-,CASSFEQEYSPLHF,TGTGCCAGCAGCTTTGAGCAGGAATATTCACCCCTCCACTTT
TRBV19,TRBJ1-2,-,-,CASSGGVQANYGYTF,TGTGCCAGTAGTGGGGGCGTACAGGCTAACTATGGCTACACCTTC
TRBV10-3,TRBJ2-5,TRBD1,-,CATGQALTTQYF,TGTGCCACCGGACAGGCCCTTACGACCCAGTACTTC
TRBV6-5,TRBJ1-1,TRBD1,-,CASKSDRGNTEAFF,TGTGCCAGCAAGAGCGACAGGGGGAACACTGAAGCTTTCTTT
TRBV19,TRBJ1-1,-,-,CASTTGGGNTEAFF,TGTGCCAGTACCACTGGGGGGGGCAACACTGAAGCTTTCTTT
TRBV6-6,TRBJ2-7,TRBD1,-,CASSSRDRKNEQYF,TGTGCCAGCAGTTCCCGGGACAGAAAGAACGAGCAGTACTTC
TRBV11-2,TRBJ1-1,-,-,CASSLDHGQHTEAFF,TGTGCCAGCAGCTTGGACCATGGACAGCACACTGAAGCTTTCTTT
TRBV4-3,TRBJ2-7,-,-,CASSQDHRSSYEQYF,TGCGCCAGCAGCCAAGATCACAGGAGCTCCTACGAGCAGTACTTC
TRBV5-6,TRBJ1-1,-,-,CASSLGQRRIEAFF,TGTGCCAGCAGCTTGGGACAGAGGAGAATTGAAGCTTTCTTT
TRBV2,TRBJ1-4,-,-,CASSTQGPNEKLFF,TGTGCCAGCAGTACCCAGGGGCCTAATGAAAAACTGTTTTTT
TRBV7-8,TRBJ2-2,-,-,CASSSPLTGELFF,TGTGCCAGCAGCTCCCCTCTCACCGGGGAGCTGTTTTTT
TRBV28,TRBJ1-6,TRBD1,-,CASSPGTGGVTYNSPLHF,TGTGCCAGCAGTCCGGGGACAGGGGGTGTCACCTATAATTCACCCCTCCACTTT
TRBV28,TRBJ1-1,TRBD1,-,CASGDTDRGEAFF,TGTGCCAGCGGCGACACCGACAGGGGAGAAGCTTTCTTT
TRBV9,TRBJ1-2,-,-,CASSDFEGVPHYGYTF,TGTGCCAGCAGCGATTTCGAGGGCGTGCCGCACTATGGCTACACCTTC
TRBV4-3,TRBJ2-2,-,-,CASSQDLADTGELFF,TGCGCCAGCAGCCAAGACCTGGCAGACACCGGGGAGCTGTTTTTT
TRBV3-1/TRBV3-2,TRBJ2-7,-,once,CASTPAGRTYEQYF,TGTGCCAGCACCCCAGCGGGCCGAACCTACGAGCAGTACTTC
TRBV7-3,TRBJ1-2,-,-,CASSSLPTGSDGYTF,TGTGCCAGCAGCTCCTTGCCTACAGGGTCCGACGGCTACACCTTC
TRBV27,TRBJ2-1,TRBD2,-,CASSLSASGGPNEQFF,TGTGCCAGCAGTTTATCGGCTAGCGGGGGTCCCAATGAGCAGTTCTTC
TRBV24-1,TRBJ2-1,TRBD1,-,CATSDDRGAVYNEQFF,TGTGCCACCAGTGATGACAGGGGGGCCGTCTACAATGAGCAGTTCTTC
TRBV7-2,TRBJ1-1,-,-,CASSSQGLGVRAFF,TGTGCCAGCAGCTCACAGGGCCTTGGGGTTCGGGCTTTCTTT
TRBV4-1,TRBJ2-1,TRBD2,few,CASSQGILAVYNEQFF,TGCGCCAGCAGCCAAGGAATACTAGCGGTCTACAATGAGCAGTTCTTC
TRBV19,TRBJ2-6,TRBD1,-,CASSTRTGTYSGANVLTF,TGTGCCAGTAGTACACGGACAGGGACTTACTCTGGGGCCAACGTCCTGACTTTC
TRBV7-9,TRBJ2-3,TRBD2,-,CASSRVAGGTDTQYF,TGTGCCAGCAGCCGGGTAGCGGGGGGCACAGATACGCAGTATTTT
TRBV28,TRBJ2-3,TRBD1,-,CASSLPTGYDTQYF,TGTGCCAGCAGTTTGCCGACAGGGTATGATACGCAGTATTTT
TRBV28,TRBJ1-1,TRBD1,-,CASSPSDRGNTEAFF,TGTGCCAGCAGTCCGTCAGACAGGGGGAACACTGAAGCTTTCTTT
TRBV5-5,TRBJ1-2,-,once,CASSLAVLTGLNYGYTF,TGTGCCAGCAGCTTGGCCGTCCTGACAGGTCTTAACTATGGCTACACCTTC
TRBV11-2,TRBJ1-1,TRBD1,-,CASSPGGSRVRTEAFF,TGTGCCAGCAGCCCAGGGGGATCCAGGGTGCGCACTGAAGCTTTCTTT
TRBV6-2/TRBV6-3,TRBJ2-2,TRBD1,-,CASSPDRGEYTGELFF,TGTGCCAGCAGCCCCGACAGGGGCGAATACACCGGGGAGCTGTTTTTT
TRBV7-9,TRBJ1-1,-,-,CASSWDTNTEAFF,TGTGCCAGCAGCTGGGACACGAACACTGAAGCTTTCTTT
TRBV5-8,TRBJ1-5,-,-,CASSSSWGQGNQPQHF,TGTGCCAGCAGCTCTTCTTGGGGACAAGGGAATCAGCCCCAGCATTTT